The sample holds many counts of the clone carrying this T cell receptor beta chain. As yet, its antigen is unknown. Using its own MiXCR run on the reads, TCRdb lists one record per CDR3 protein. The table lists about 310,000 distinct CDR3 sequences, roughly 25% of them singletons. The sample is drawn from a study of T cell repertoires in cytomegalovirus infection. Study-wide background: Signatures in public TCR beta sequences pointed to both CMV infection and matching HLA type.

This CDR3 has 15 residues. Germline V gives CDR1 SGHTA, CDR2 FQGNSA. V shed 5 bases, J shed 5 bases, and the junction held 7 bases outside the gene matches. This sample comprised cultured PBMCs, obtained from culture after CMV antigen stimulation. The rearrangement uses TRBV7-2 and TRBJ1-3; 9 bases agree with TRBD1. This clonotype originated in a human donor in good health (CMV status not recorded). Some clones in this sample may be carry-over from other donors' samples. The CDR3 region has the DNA TGTGCCAGCAGCCCAGGACAGGGGCATCGAAACACCATATATTTT. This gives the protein CASSPGQGHRNTIYF.